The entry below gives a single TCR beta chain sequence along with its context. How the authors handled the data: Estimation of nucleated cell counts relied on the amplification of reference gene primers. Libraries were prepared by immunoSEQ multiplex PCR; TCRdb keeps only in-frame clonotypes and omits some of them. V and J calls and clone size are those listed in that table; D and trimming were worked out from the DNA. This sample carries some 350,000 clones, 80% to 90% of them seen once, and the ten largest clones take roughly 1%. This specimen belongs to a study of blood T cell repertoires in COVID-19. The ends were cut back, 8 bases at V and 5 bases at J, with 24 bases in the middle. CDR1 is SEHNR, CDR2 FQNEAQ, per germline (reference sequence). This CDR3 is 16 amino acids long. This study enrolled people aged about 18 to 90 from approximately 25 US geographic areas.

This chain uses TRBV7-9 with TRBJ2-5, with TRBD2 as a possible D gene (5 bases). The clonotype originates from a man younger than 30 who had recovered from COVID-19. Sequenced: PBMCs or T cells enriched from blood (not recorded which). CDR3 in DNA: TGTGCCAGCGGGATCTCACGGGTCGGGGAATTGGAGACCCAGTACTTC. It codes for CASGISRVGELETQYF.